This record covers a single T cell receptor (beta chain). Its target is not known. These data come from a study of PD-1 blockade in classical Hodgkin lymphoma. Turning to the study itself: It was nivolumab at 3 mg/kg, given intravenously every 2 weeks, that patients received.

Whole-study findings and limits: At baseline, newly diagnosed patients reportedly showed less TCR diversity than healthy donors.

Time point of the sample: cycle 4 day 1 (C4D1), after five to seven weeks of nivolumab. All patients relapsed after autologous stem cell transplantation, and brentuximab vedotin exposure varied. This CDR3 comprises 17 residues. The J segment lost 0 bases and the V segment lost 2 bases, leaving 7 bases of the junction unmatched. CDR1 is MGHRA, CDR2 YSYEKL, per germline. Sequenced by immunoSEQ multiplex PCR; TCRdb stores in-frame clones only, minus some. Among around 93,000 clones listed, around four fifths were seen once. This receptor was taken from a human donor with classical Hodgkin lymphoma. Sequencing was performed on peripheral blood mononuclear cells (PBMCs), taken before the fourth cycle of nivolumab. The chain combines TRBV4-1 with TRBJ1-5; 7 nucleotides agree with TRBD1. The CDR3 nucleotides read TGCGCCAGCAGCCAAATGTCAGGGGGAGATAGCAATCAGCCCCAGCATTTT. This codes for CASSQMSGGDSNQPQHF.